This passage covers 14 T cell receptor beta chains from one sample sequenced in a study of human T cells and chemical hapten exposure. Time point specified: patch test 1, 2 weeks after DPC sensitization. This sample's treatment: therapeutic diphenylcyclopropenone sensitization with weekly scalp DPC. TCRdb ran MiXCR on the RACE reads and lists one entry per CDR3 protein. This table has about 380,000 distinct CDR3 sequences, approximately 4.4% appearing once. The specimen was whole blood, collected in connection with sensitization to the hapten diphenylcyclopropenone (DPC). These receptors all stem from a woman aged 45-59 years with alopecia areata. Some clones in this sample may be carry-over from other donors' samples.

This clonotype has at least ten counts. The CDR3 loop reads CATSVMRGGSNEQFF. DNA for the CDR3: TGTGCCACCAGTGTGATGCGGGGTGGATCCAATGAGCAGTTCTTC. V gene TRBV24-1 combines with J gene TRBJ2-1, with D possibly TRBD2 on 6 matching bases. The V end was cut by 5 bases, the J end by 6 bases, with 16 bases between. This CDR3 region has 15 residues. Germline V gene sequence: CDR1 KGHDR, CDR2 SFDVKD.

V is TRBV6-1 and J is TRBJ1-1; D not certain. The CDR3 runs 13 residues. Germline V gives CDR1 MNHNS, CDR2 SASEGT. Trimming pared 2 bases from V and 4 bases from J, leaving 8 bases between. In DNA form, the CDR3 reads TGTGCCAGCAGTGAACCGGGTCGCACTGAAGCTTTCTTT. It yields the protein CASSEPGRTEAFF.

This clonotype occurred a few times. The J gene is TRBJ2-5, the V gene TRBV4-3; the match to TRBD2 covers 12 bases. CDR3 size: 15 residues. Germline CDR1 is LGHNA and CDR2 is YSLEER. V shed 3 bases and J 5 bases; nucleotides not matched to a gene: 4. CDR3 coding DNA: TGCGCCAGCAGCCACTCTAGCGGGAGGGGTGAGACCCAGTACTTC. It translates to CASSHSSGRGETQYF.

V gene TRBV1 combines with J gene TRBJ2-7. TRBV1 corresponds to a pseudogene. There are 15 residues in the CDR3. CDR3 loop: CTSSQDRSIPYEQYF. CDR3 coding DNA: TGCACCAGCAGCCAAGATCGAAGTATCCCCTACGAGCAGTACTTC.

This clonotype was detected a few times. CDR3 bases: TGCGCCAGCAGCCAATTCGTAAGCAGGAACTATGAGCAGTTCTTC. It is translated as CASSQFVSRNYEQFF. The rearrangement uses TRBV4-1 and TRBJ2-1; D gene ambiguous. Germline CDR1 reads MGHRA; CDR2 reads YSYEKL. V lost 2 bases and J 8 bases, leaving 16 bases between the germline ends. CDR3 size: 15 residues.

The chain has TRBV12-3 or TRBV12-4 and TRBJ2-7; TRBD2 matches 10 bases. The V gene end was trimmed by 6 bases and the J gene end by 2 bases; junction bases not matched to a gene: 7. CDR3 length: 15 amino acids. The CDR3 region has the DNA TGTGCCAGCAGCTTCACCCTAGCGGGGGCCTACGAGCAGTACTTC. It translates to CASSFTLAGAYEQYF.

This clonotype has a count of ten or more. This sequence joins TRBV29-1 and TRBJ2-7; 7 bases align to TRBD1. CDR3 size: 15 residues. Germline V gene lookup returns CDR1 SQVTM and CDR2 ANQGSEA. Trimming cost V 6 bases and J 5 bases; bases outside gene matches: 16. The CDR3 spells CSVDLLGGLGNEQYF. CDR3 nucleotide sequence: TGCAGCGTCGACCTCCTAGGGGGCCTGGGGAACGAGCAGTACTTC.

This clonotype was seen many times. The chain has TRBV29-1 and TRBJ1-1; a weak D match, TRBD1 (5 bases). V was cut by 6 bases and J by 2 bases, with 19 bases left in between. The CDR3 is made up of 15 amino acids. Germline CDR1 reads SQVTM; CDR2 reads ANQGSEA. The CDR3 loop is CSVDGGRDPNTEAFF. Written as DNA, the CDR3 is TGCAGCGTGGACGGGGGACGGGACCCTAACACTGAAGCTTTCTTT.

This clonotype was picked up a small number of times. The chain has TRBV6-1 and TRBJ1-1, with TRBD1 matching over 7 bases. The germline V gene encodes CDR1 MNHNS and CDR2 SASEGT. The trim removed 2 bases at V and 5 bases at J, leaving 8 bases unmatched. The CDR3 runs 15 residues. The CDR3 here is CASSEYPGGQTEAFF. CDR3 nucleotide sequence: TGTGCCAGCAGTGAATATCCAGGGGGTCAAACTGAAGCTTTCTTT.

In its sample, this clonotype was seen a few times. This chain uses TRBV11-2 with TRBJ2-5; TRBD2 agrees at 11 bases. CDR1 and CDR2 from the germline V gene are SGHAT and FQNNGV. V lost 1 base, J lost 5 bases, and 12 bases stayed unmatched. The CDR3 totals 18 residues. Written as DNA, the CDR3 is TGTGCCAGCAGCTTAGGACCGGGACTAGCGGCCACGGGGGAGACCCAGTACTTC. It translates to CASSLGPGLAATGETQYF.

This clonotype was seen many times. V is TRBV28 and J is TRBJ2-2; 7 bases align to TRBD1. The CDR3 has 15 residues. Germline-derived CDR1 and CDR2 are MDHEN and SYDVKM. J gave up 6 bases and V 8 bases, and 12 bases lay outside the gene matches. As DNA, the CDR3 is TGTGCCAGCTGTATTGACAGGGCTCGGGCCGGGGAGCTGTTTTTT. Protein: CASCIDRARAGELFF.

In this sample, this clonotype turned up many times. The chain has TRBV10-2 and TRBJ2-5; a possible D gene is TRBD1 (6 bases). CDR3 size: 14 residues. CDR1 and CDR2 from the germline V gene are WSHSY and SAAADI. Deletions cut 2 bases from V and 2 bases from J, with 9 bases between. In DNA form, the CDR3 reads TGCGCCAGCAGTGAGAAAGGACAGCAAGAGACCCAGTACTTC. It encodes CASSEKGQQETQYF.

This clonotype came up many times. The rearrangement links TRBV7-3 to TRBJ2-3, with 8 bases fitting TRBD1. The germline CDR1 and CDR2 sequences are SGHTA and FQGTGA. The CDR3 has 15 residues. The V segment lost 2 bases and the J segment 6 bases; nucleotides outside the gene matches: 7. CDR3 coding DNA: TGTGCCAGCAGCTTACTTGGGACAGGCCTCGATACGCAGTATTTT. It translates to CASSLLGTGLDTQYF.

Many counts were recorded for this clonotype. V is TRBV29-1 and J is TRBJ1-1; 7 bases agree with TRBD1. The ends lost 3 bases at V and 3 bases at J; junction bases unmatched: 4. This CDR3 has 13 residues. Germline V CDR1 and CDR2: SQVTM, ANQGSEA. CDR3 loop: CSVDTGVDTEAFF. The CDR3 region has the DNA TGCAGCGTTGACACAGGGGTGGACACTGAAGCTTTCTTT. Looking up the rest from reference TRBV29-1 and TRBJ1-1 gives the full variable domain: SAVISQKPSRDICQRGTSLTIQCQVDSQVTMMFWYRQQPGQSLTLIATANQGSEATYESGFVIDKFPISRPNLTFSTLTVSNMSPEDSSIYLCSVDTGVDTEAFFGQGTRLTVV.